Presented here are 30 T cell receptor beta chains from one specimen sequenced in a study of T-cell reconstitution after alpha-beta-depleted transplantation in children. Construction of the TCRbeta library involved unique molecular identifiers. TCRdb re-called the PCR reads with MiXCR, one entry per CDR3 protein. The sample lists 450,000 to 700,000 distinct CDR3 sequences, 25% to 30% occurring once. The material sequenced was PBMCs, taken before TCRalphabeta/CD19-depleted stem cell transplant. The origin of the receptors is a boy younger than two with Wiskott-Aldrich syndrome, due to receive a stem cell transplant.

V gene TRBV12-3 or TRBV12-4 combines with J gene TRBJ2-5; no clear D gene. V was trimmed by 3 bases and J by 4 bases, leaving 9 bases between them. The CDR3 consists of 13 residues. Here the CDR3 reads CASSFRRPETQYF. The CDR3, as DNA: TGTGCCAGCAGTTTCCGGCGACCAGAGACCCAGTACTTC.

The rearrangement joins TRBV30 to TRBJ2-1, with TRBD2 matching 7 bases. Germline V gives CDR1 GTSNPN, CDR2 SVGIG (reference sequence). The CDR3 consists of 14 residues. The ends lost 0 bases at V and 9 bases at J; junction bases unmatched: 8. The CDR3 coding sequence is TGTGCCTGGAGTGTACGGGCGGGGGACGGTGAGCAGTTCTTC. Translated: CAWSVRAGDGEQFF.

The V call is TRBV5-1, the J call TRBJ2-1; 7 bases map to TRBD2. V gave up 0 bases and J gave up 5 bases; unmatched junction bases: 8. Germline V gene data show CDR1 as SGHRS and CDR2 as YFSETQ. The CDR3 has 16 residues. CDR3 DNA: TGCGCCAGCAGCTTGGGGGTTGGCGGGAGTGACAATGAGCAGTTCTTC. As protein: CASSLGVGGSDNEQFF.

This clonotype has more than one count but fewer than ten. CDR3 in amino acids: CASSQDLGTGGFDYGYTF. CDR3 DNA sequence: TGTGCCAGCAGCCAAGACTTGGGGACAGGGGGCTTTGACTATGGCTACACCTTC. The chain joins TRBV4-2 to TRBJ1-2, with 12 bases matching TRBD1. V lost 0 bases and J lost 3; bases outside the gene matches: 8. Germline V gene lookup returns CDR1 LGHNA and CDR2 YNFKEQ. This CDR3 comprises 18 residues.

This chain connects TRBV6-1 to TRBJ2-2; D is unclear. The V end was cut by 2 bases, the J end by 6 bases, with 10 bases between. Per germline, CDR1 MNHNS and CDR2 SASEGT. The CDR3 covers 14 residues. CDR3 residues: CASSELRSSGELFF. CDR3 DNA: TGTGCCAGCAGTGAACTTCGGTCCTCCGGGGAGCTGTTTTTT.

This chain's CDR3 is CATSAPGETQYF. Written as DNA, the CDR3 is TGTGCCACCAGTGCCCCGGGGGAGACGCAGTATTTT. The chain uses TRBV24-1 and TRBJ2-3; TRBD2 might be the D (6 bases). Deletions cut 5 bases from V and 9 bases from J, with 11 bases between. Germline CDR1 and CDR2: KGHDR and SFDVKD. This CDR3 spans 12 amino acids.

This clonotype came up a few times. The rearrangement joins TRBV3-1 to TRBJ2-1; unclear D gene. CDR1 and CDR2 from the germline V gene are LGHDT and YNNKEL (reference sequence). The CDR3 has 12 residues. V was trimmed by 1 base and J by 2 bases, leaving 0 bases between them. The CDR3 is CASSQAYNEQFF. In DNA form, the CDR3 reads TGTGCCAGCAGCCAAGCCTACAATGAGCAGTTCTTC.

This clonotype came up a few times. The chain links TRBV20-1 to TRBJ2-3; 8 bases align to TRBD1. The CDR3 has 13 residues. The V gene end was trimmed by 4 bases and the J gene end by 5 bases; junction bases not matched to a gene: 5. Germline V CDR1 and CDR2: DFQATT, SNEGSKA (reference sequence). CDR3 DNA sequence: TGCAGTGCTATCCAGGGGGCGGAAGATACGCAGTATTTT. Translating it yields CSAIQGAEDTQYF.

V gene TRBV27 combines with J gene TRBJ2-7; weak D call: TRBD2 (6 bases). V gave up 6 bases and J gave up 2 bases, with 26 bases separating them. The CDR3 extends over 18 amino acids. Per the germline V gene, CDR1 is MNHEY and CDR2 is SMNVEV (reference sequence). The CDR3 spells CASSHRALSGQPPYEQYF. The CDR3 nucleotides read TGTGCCAGCAGCCACAGAGCCCTTAGCGGCCAGCCCCCCTACGAGCAGTACTTC.

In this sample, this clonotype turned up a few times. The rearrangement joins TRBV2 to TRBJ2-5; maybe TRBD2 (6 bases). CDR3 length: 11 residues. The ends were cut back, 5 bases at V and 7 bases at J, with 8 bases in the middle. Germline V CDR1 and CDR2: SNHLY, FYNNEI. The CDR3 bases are TGTGCCAGCAGTCGAGCGGGGACCCAGTACTTC. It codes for CASSRAGTQYF.

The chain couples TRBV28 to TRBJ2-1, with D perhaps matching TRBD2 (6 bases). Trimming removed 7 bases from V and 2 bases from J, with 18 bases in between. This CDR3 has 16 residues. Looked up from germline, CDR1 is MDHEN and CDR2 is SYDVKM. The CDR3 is CASTSYSGSTYNEQFF. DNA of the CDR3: TGTGCCAGCACGTCGTATAGCGGTAGCACCTACAATGAGCAGTTCTTC.

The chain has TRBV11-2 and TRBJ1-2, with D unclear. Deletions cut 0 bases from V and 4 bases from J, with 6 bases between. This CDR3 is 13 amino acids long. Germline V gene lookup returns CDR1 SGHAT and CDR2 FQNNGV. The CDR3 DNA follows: TGTGCCAGCAGCTTAGAACTGAGCTATGGCTACACCTTC. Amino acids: CASSLELSYGYTF.

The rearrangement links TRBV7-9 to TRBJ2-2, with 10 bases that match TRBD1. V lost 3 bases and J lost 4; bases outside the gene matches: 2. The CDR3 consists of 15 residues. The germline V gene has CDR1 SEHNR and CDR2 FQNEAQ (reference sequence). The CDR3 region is CASSLRTGGTGELFF. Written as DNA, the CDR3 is TGTGCCAGCAGCTTGCGGACAGGGGGCACCGGGGAGCTGTTTTTT. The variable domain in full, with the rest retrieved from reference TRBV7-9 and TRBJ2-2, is DTGVSQNPRHKITKRGQNVTFRCDPISEHNRLYWYRQTLGQGPEFLTYFQNEAQLEKSRLLSDRFSAERPKGSFSTLEIQRTEQGDSAMYLCASSLRTGGTGELFFGEGSRLTVL.

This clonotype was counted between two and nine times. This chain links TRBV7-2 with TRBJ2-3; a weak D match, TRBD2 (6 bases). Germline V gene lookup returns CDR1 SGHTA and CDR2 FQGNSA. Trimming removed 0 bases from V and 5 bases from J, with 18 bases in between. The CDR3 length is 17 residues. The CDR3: CASSLAFGGSGKDTQYF. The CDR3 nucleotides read TGTGCCAGCAGCTTAGCCTTCGGTGGTAGCGGAAAAGATACGCAGTATTTT.

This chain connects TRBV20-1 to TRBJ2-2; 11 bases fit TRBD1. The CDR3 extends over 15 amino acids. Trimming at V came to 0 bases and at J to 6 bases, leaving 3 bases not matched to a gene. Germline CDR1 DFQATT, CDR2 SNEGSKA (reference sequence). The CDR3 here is CSARDPDRGPGELFF. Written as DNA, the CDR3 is TGCAGTGCTAGAGATCCGGACAGGGGGCCCGGGGAGCTGTTTTTT.

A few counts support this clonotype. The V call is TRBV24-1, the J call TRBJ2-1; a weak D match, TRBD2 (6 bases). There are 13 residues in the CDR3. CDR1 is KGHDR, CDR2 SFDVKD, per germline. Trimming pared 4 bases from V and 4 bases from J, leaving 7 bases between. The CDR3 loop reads CATSEGLYNEQFF. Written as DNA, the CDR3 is TGTGCCACCAGTGAGGGACTGTACAATGAGCAGTTCTTC.

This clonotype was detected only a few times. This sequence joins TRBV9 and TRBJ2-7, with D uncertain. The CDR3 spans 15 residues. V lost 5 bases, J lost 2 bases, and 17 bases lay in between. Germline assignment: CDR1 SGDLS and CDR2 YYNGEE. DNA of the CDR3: TGTGCCAGCAGTCGTTTTACTACTACCACCTACGAGCAGTACTTC. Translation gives CASSRFTTTTYEQYF.

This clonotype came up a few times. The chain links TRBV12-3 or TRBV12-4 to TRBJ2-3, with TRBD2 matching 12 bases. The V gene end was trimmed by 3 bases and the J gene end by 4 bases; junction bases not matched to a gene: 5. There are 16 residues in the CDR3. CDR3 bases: TGTGCCAGCAGTTTCTTGACTAGCGGGAGTGCAGATACGCAGTATTTT. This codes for CASSFLTSGSADTQYF.

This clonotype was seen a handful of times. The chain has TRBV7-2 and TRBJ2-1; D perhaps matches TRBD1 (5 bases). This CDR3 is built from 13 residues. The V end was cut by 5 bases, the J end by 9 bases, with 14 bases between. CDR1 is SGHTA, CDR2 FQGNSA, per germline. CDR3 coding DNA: TGTGCCAGCAGCACCGACAGAACCTTTGAGCAGTTCTTC. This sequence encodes CASSTDRTFEQFF.

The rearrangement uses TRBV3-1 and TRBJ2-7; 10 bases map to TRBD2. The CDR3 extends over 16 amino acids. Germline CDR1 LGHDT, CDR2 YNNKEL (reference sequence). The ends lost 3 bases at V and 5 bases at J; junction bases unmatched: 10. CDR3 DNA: TGTGCCAGCAGCCAGGGTCCACTAGCGGGATGGGACGAGCAGTACTTC. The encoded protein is CASSQGPLAGWDEQYF.

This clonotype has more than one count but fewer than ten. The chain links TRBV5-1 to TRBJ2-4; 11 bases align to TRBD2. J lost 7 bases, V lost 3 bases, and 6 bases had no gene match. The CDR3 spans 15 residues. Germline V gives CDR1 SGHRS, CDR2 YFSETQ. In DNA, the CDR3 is TGCGCCAGCAGCTCCTCTAGCGGGAGGTTTAACATTCAGTACTTC. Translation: CASSSSSGRFNIQYF.

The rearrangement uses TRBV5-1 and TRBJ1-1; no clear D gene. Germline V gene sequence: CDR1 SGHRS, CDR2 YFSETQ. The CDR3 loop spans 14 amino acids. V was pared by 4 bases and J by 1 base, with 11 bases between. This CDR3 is CASSNGVWNTEAFF. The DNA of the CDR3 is TGCGCCAGCAGCAACGGGGTGTGGAACACTGAAGCTTTCTTT.

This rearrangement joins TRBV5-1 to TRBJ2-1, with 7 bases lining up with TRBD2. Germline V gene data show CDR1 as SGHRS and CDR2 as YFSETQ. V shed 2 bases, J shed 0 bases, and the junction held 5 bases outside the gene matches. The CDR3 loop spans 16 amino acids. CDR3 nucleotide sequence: TGCGCCAGCAGCTTCGACCGGACTAGCTCCTACAATGAGCAGTTCTTC. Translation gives CASSFDRTSSYNEQFF.

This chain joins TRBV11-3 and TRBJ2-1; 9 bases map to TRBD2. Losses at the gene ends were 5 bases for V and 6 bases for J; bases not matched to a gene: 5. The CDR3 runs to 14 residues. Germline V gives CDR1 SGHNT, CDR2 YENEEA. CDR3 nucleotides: TGTGCCAGCAGCCCCCGGACTAGCGTCAATGAGCAGTTCTTC. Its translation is CASSPRTSVNEQFF. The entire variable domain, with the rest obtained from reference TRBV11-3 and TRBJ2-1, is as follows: EAGVVQSPRYKIIEKKQPVAFWCNPISGHNTLYWYLQNLGQGPELLIRYENEEAVDDSQLPKDRFSAERLKGVDSTLKIQPAELGDSAVYLCASSPRTSVNEQFFGPGTRLTVL.

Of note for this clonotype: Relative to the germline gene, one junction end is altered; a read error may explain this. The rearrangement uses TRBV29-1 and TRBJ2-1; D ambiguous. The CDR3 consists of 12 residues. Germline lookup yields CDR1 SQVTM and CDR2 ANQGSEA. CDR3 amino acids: CSVEGVYNEHFF. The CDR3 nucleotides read TGCAGCGTTGAAGGAGTATACAATGAGCATTTCTTC.

This chain's CDR3 is CASSLGTGNGNQPQHF. CDR3 nucleotide sequence: TGCGCCAGCAGCTTGGGGACAGGAAACGGCAATCAGCCCCAGCATTTT. The genes are TRBV5-1 and TRBJ1-5; 7 positions match TRBD1. CDR3 size: 16 residues. In germline, CDR1 is SGHRS, CDR2 YFSETQ. V trimming: 0 bases; J trimming: 2 bases; junction bases outside the gene matches: 5.

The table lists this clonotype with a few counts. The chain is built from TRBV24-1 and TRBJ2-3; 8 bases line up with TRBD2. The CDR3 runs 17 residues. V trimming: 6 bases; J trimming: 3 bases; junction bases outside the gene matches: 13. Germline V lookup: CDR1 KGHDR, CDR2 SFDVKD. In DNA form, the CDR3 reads TGTGCCACCAGTCCATCCCGGGGGGGACTAAGTACAGATACGCAGTATTTT. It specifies CATSPSRGGLSTDTQYF.

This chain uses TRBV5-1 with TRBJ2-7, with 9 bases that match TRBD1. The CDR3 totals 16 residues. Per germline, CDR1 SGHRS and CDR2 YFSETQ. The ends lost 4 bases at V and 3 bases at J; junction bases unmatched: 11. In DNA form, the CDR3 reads TGCGCCAGCAGCCTACTGACAGGGGGACCCCTCTACGAGCAGTACTTC. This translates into CASSLLTGGPLYEQYF.

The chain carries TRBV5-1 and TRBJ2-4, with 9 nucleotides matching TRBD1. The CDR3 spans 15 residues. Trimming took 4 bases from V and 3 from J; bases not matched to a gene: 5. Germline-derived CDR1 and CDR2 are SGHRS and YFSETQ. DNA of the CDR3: TGCGCCAGCAGCACGGGACAGGGAGGCAAAAACATTCAGTACTTC. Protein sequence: CASSTGQGGKNIQYF. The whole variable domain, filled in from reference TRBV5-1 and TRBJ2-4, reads KAGVTQTPRYLIKTRGQQVTLSCSPISGHRSVSWYQQTPGQGLQFLFEYFSETQRNKGNFPGRFSGRQFSNSRSEMNVSTLELGDSALYLCASSTGQGGKNIQYFGAGTRLSVL.

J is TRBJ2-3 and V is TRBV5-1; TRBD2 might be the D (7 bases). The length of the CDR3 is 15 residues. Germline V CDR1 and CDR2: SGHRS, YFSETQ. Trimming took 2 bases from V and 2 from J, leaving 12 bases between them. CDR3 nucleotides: TGCGCCAGCAGCTTTCCGCGGGGGCACACAGATACGCAGTATTTT. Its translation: CASSFPRGHTDTQYF. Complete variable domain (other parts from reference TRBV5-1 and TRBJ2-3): KAGVTQTPRYLIKTRGQQVTLSCSPISGHRSVSWYQQTPGQGLQFLFEYFSETQRNKGNFPGRFSGRQFSNSRSEMNVSTLELGDSALYLCASSFPRGHTDTQYFGPGTRLTVL.